This T cell receptor beta chain was observed in a study of blood T cell repertoires in COVID-19. Study as a whole: From T cells, B-cell-depleted T cells, or PBMCs came the material, which was cDNA or gDNA.

The table came from immunoSEQ multiplex PCR; TCRdb's copy has only in-frame clones and leaves some out. The sample has 200,000 to 250,000 clones, approximately 80% seen once. The study recruited people aged roughly 18 to 95 years across around 24 US areas. The receptor's source is a woman in her fifties or sixties who had recovered from COVID-19. Sample: PBMCs or T cells enriched from blood (not recorded which).

DNA for the CDR3: TGCAGCGCTGGCTTGGGACTAGCGCCTTACAATGAGCAGTTCTTC. It specifies CSAGLGLAPYNEQFF. This chain uses TRBV29-1 with TRBJ2-1; 10 bases match TRBD2. V lost 7 bases and J lost 4; bases outside the gene matches: 10. The germline V gene has CDR1 SQVTM and CDR2 ANQGSEA. This CDR3 is 15 amino acids long.